A single T cell receptor (beta chain) is shown here with its context. This sample stems from a study of CD8+CD57+ T cells in acquired aplastic anemia. Genomic DNA was employed as the template in profiling TCR beta VDJ and CDR3. TCRdb redid the calling of the reads with MiXCR, one entry per CDR3 protein. The sample includes around 170,000 distinct CDR3 sequences, about three fifths of them seen just once. V lost 3 bases to trimming and J lost 9 bases, with 8 bases between them. This CDR3 has 10 residues. CDR1 is DFQATT, CDR2 SNEGSKA, per germline (reference sequence). This rearrangement joins TRBV20-1 to TRBJ1-1; D is ambiguous. Material for sequencing was sorted CD4+, CD8+, or CD8+CD57+ T cells (not recorded which) from PBMCs. The origin of this receptor is a human donor in good health. DNA for the CDR3: TGCAGTGCTAGCCATCTTAAAGCTTTCTTT. It is translated as CSASHLKAFF.